A single T cell receptor (beta chain) is shown here with its context. This sample was included in a study of control samples from healthy donors and cancer patients. Germline V gives CDR1 KGHDR, CDR2 SFDVKD. This CDR3 is 16 amino acids long. Trimming at V came to 0 bases and at J to 1 base, leaving 3 bases not matched to a gene. Assay used: immunoSEQ multiplex PCR; TCRdb lists only in-frame clones, some missing. Among about 45,000 clones, 70% were seen once, and the ten largest hold about a sixth. The rearrangement uses TRBV24-1 and TRBJ2-3; 7 nucleotides line up with TRBD2. Sequenced: formalin-fixed, paraffin-embedded tissue. This receptor was identified in a male donor with melanoma. The CDR3 sequence is CATSDLQGGGTDTQYF. DNA of the CDR3: TGTGCCACCAGTGATTTGCAGGGAGGGGGCACAGATACGCAGTATTTT.